This TCR beta chain was sequenced during a study of shared clonotypes between healthy human individuals. General observations from the study: Estimated richness was generally greater in naive than memory subsets. Exclusively blood specimens were collected; tissue repertoires likely differ.

Every one of the donors was a Caucasian adult that lived in Nashville, Tennessee. CDR1 and CDR2 (germline): WSHSY, SAAADI. There are 11 residues in the CDR3. The germline V and J ends were trimmed by 8 bases and 7 bases, with 11 bases remaining between them. As regards this clone: Its antigen is not identified.

Data came from immunoSEQ multiplex PCR; TCRdb stores just in-frame clones and leaves some out. This repertoire shows some 2.1 million clones, roughly 95% found once; its top ten account for roughly 0.13%. This clonotype originated in a man younger than 30 in good health. Material for sequencing was naive CD4+ T cells sorted from blood. The subset was: CD45RA+ positively selected. The rearrangement links TRBV10-2 to TRBJ1-1, with unresolved D. The CDR3 protein is CASHGRIEAFF. The CDR3, as DNA: TGCGCCAGCCATGGACGGATTGAAGCTTTCTTT.